The 17 T cell receptor beta chains reported below all come from one sample, sequenced in a study of blood T cell repertoires in COVID-19. Here immunoSEQ multiplex PCR was the method, and the copy in TCRdb shows in-frame clones only, minus some. The sample records approximately 230,000 clones, around 89% being singletons. Sequencing used PBMCs or T cells enriched from blood (not recorded which). Every receptor here comes from a woman under 40 who had recovered from COVID-19.

A word on this clone: A clone one base away is much larger, so this may be a read error. Other DNA sequences in the sample encode the same CDR3. This chain uses TRBV28 with TRBJ1-1; a weak D match, TRBD1 (5 bases). Per germline, CDR1 MDHEN and CDR2 SYDVKM. The CDR3 sequence is 13 residues long. Deletions cut 2 bases from V and 4 bases from J, with 8 bases between. CDR3 sequence: CASSLQGGTEAFF. DNA of the CDR3: TGTGCCAGCAGTTTACAGGGCGGCACTGAAGCTTTCTTT. The whole variable domain, remainder taken from reference TRBV28 and TRBJ1-1, is DVKVTQSSRYLVKRTGEKVFLECVQDMDHENMFWYRQDPGLGLRLIYFSYDVKMKEKGDIPEGYSVSREKKERFSLILESASTNQTSMYLCASSLQGGTEAFFGQGTRLTVV.

The chain combines TRBV28 with TRBJ1-1, with D unresolved. Trimming cost V 7 bases and J 5 bases, with 14 bases left between them. Germline V gene lookup returns CDR1 MDHEN and CDR2 SYDVKM. This CDR3 contains 13 residues. CDR3 loop: CASTGPGRTEAFF. CDR3 sequence (DNA): TGTGCCAGCACTGGGCCAGGTCGTACTGAAGCTTTCTTT.

This clone was seen just once. The rearrangement uses TRBV28 and TRBJ2-3; 9 bases fit TRBD1. Trimming at V came to 1 base and at J to 6 bases, leaving 5 bases not matched to a gene. The CDR3 is 15 residues long. CDR1 and CDR2 from the germline V gene are MDHEN and SYDVKM. The CDR3, as DNA: TGTGCCAGCAGTTTATCACAGGGGGCGCGGGATACGCAGTATTTT. Its translation: CASSLSQGARDTQYF.

For the CDR3, the DNA is TGTGCCAGCAGCTTAGGACTAGCGGGAGTTGGCGGGGAGCTGTTTTTT. Its protein is CASSLGLAGVGGELFF. V usage is TRBV7-2 and J usage is TRBJ2-2; 12 bases line up with TRBD2. CDR1 and CDR2 (germline): SGHTA, FQGNSA. The CDR3 loop spans 16 amino acids. The junction had 4 bases not matched to a gene; V was cut back by 1 base and J by 7 bases.

This clone came up once. Other nucleotide sequences from this sample produce the same CDR3. The V gene is TRBV11-3, the J gene TRBJ1-1; D unresolved. From germline, CDR1 is SGHNT and CDR2 YENEEA. This CDR3 spans 13 amino acids. V lost 5 bases, J lost 1 base, and 8 bases lay in between. This CDR3 reads CASSPRGNTEAFF. The CDR3 bases are TGTGCCAGCAGCCCACGGGGGAACACTGAAGCTTTCTTT.

The rearrangement joins TRBV7-3 to TRBJ2-2; D is unresolved. Between the trimmed V and J ends, which lost 2 bases and 0 bases, there was a span of 7 bases. This CDR3 is 15 amino acids long. CDR1 is SGHTA, CDR2 FQGTGA, per germline. The CDR3 here is CASSLGSANTGELFF. The CDR3 DNA sequence: TGTGCCAGCAGCTTAGGCTCAGCGAACACCGGGGAGCTGTTTTTT.

V gene TRBV30 combines with J gene TRBJ1-5; no clear D. Germline assignment: CDR1 GTSNPN and CDR2 SVGIG (reference sequence). The CDR3 consists of 13 residues. Trimming stripped 2 bases from V and 5 bases from J, with 10 bases between. Here the CDR3 reads CAWSSGSYQPQHF. For the CDR3, the DNA is TGTGCCTGGAGTTCCGGGTCTTATCAGCCCCAGCATTTT.

J is TRBJ1-1 and V is TRBV6-1; possibly TRBD1 for D (5 bases). V lost 1 base and J 4 bases, leaving 16 bases between the germline ends. From germline, CDR1 is MNHNS and CDR2 SASEGT. There are 16 residues in the CDR3. The CDR3 sequence is CASSEVHPQGATEAFF. CDR3 DNA: TGTGCCAGCAGTGAAGTACACCCCCAAGGGGCCACTGAAGCTTTCTTT.

This sequence joins TRBV7-9 and TRBJ1-2, with D possibly matching TRBD1 (6 bases). The ends were cut back, 4 bases at V and 7 bases at J, with 13 bases in the middle. Germline V CDR1 and CDR2: SEHNR, FQNEAQ (reference sequence). The CDR3 sequence is 13 residues long. The CDR3 bases are TGTGCCAGCAGCTCAACAGGGACCGTTGGCTACACCTTC. As protein: CASSSTGTVGYTF.

This clone was recorded a few times. V is TRBV28 and J is TRBJ2-3, with D unresolved. CDR3 size: 13 residues. With 4 bases removed from V and 0 bases from J, the gap between germline ends came to 5 bases. The germline V gene encodes CDR1 MDHEN and CDR2 SYDVKM. The CDR3 bases are TGTGCCAGCAGTTCTACTAGCACAGATACGCAGTATTTT. Protein sequence: CASSSTSTDTQYF.

This clone was found once. The chain links TRBV28 to TRBJ2-5, with unresolved D. The CDR3 has 11 residues. V lost 3 bases and J 5 bases, leaving 4 bases between the germline ends. Germline V gives CDR1 MDHEN, CDR2 SYDVKM. The CDR3 spells CASSFEETQYF. CDR3 DNA: TGTGCCAGCAGTTTTGAGGAGACCCAGTACTTC.

This clone was recorded once. V usage is TRBV5-1 and J usage is TRBJ2-2; no clear D. The CDR3 has 15 amino acids. Germline loops: CDR1 SGHRS, CDR2 YFSETQ. The V end lost 2 bases, the J end lost 1 base, and 9 bases lay between the germline ends. The CDR3 coding sequence is TGCGCCAGCAGCTTCATCGCAGGGAACACCGGGGAGCTGTTTTTT. It translates to CASSFIAGNTGELFF.

This clone was seen just once. The rearrangement links TRBV18 to TRBJ2-7; 7 bases agree with TRBD2. The CDR3 has 12 residues. Germline CDR1 reads KGHSH; CDR2 reads LQKENI. The V segment lost 6 bases and the J segment 6 bases; nucleotides outside the gene matches: 5. The CDR3 DNA sequence: TGTGCCAGCTCCCCTCCGGGGGGCGAGCAGTACTTC. Translation: CASSPPGGEQYF.

This clone was counted a few times. This sequence joins TRBV6-5 and TRBJ2-7; D not resolved. The germline CDR1 and CDR2 sequences are MNHEY and SVGAGI. V shed 7 bases and J shed 6 bases, with 19 bases lying between them. The CDR3 has 14 residues. The CDR3 region is CASNSYLESSEQYF. CDR3 nucleotides: TGTGCCAGCAACAGCTATTTAGAGAGTTCCGAGCAGTACTTC.

CDR3 region: CASRDRELFDEQYF. For the CDR3, the DNA is TGTGCCAGCAGGGACAGGGAGCTATTCGACGAGCAGTACTTC. The chain recombines TRBV28 with TRBJ2-7; 8 positions agree with TRBD1. The CDR3 runs to 14 residues. Germline V gene lookup returns CDR1 MDHEN and CDR2 SYDVKM. The V segment lost 6 bases and the J segment 5 bases; nucleotides outside the gene matches: 9.

The V call is TRBV7-9, the J call TRBJ2-1; 8 positions agree with TRBD1. With V trimmed by 4 bases and J by 5 bases, 10 bases remained unmatched. Germline loops: CDR1 SEHNR, CDR2 FQNEAQ (reference sequence). CDR3 length: 16 residues. In nucleotides, the CDR3 is TGTGCCAGCAGCTCCCTCTTTCAGGGGGCAAACAATGAGCAGTTCTTC. This gives the protein CASSSLFQGANNEQFF.

V gene TRBV18 combines with J gene TRBJ2-7; a weak D match, TRBD1 (6 bases). This CDR3 region has 15 residues. Germline V gene data show CDR1 as KGHSH and CDR2 as LQKENI. Trimming shortened V by 6 bases and J by 0 bases, and 15 bases separated the two germline ends. The CDR3 nucleotides read TGTGCCAGCTCGTCGCCGGACAGCCGCTCCTACGAGCAGTACTTC. Its translation is CASSSPDSRSYEQYF.